This is a list of T cell receptor beta chains from one sample in a study of cytotoxic CD8 clonotypes in ibrutinib-treated CLL. Measured with immunoSEQ multiplex PCR; TCRdb has only the in-frame clones, and not every one. The table has 35,000 or so clones, over 70% seen once. The sequencing here drew on PBMCs, taken at disease progression, from a patient treated with ibrutinib. These receptors all come from a human donor with chronic lymphocytic leukemia. CDR3s include the opening cysteine and the closing phenylalanine or tryptophan. The D gene is left open where the match is weak. Not all rows give a size; the values are once, few, many and, for expanded clones, a class.

v_gene	len	j_gene	d_gene	abundance	CDR3aa	CDR3nt
TRBV6-1	15	TRBJ2-3	TRBD2	-	CASRRGLDPTDTQYF	TGTGCCAGCAGGAGGGGACTAGACCCCACAGATACGCAGTATTTT
TRBV5-1	17	TRBJ2-2	TRBD2	-	CASSLFPSGGANGELFF	TGCGCCAGCAGCTTGTTCCCTAGCGGGGGGGCCAACGGGGAGCTGTTTTTT
TRBV6-1	17	TRBJ1-6	TRBD1	-	CASSEAIGQGAYSPLHF	TGTGCCAGCAGTGAAGCGATCGGACAGGGGGCTTATTCACCCCTCCACTTT
TRBV7-9	14	TRBJ1-2	TRBD1	few	CASSRRGQGYGYTF	TGTGCCAGCAGCCGAAGGGGGCAGGGCTATGGCTACACCTTC
TRBV6-1	14	TRBJ1-3	TRBD1	-	CASSAGDRPSTIYF	TGTGCCAGCAGTGCCGGGGACAGGCCGAGCACCATATATTTT
TRBV11-2	15	TRBJ1-2	TRBD1	-	CASSLNTPAGGQNTF	TGTGCCAGCAGCCTAAACACCCCCGCAGGGGGACAGAACACCTTC
TRBV9	15	TRBJ1-2	TRBD1	-	CASSVGRGGNYGYTF	TGTGCCAGCAGCGTAGGAAGAGGGGGCAACTATGGCTACACCTTC
TRBV5-1	15	TRBJ2-7	-	-	CASSFTGFGLLEQYF	TGCGCCAGCAGCTTTACAGGGTTCGGTCTCCTCGAGCAGTACTTC
TRBV6-6	15	TRBJ2-7	-	-	CASSSPTLSSYEQYF	TGTGCCAGCAGTTCCCCCACCTTGAGCTCCTACGAGCAGTACTTC
TRBV2	14	TRBJ2-7	TRBD2	few	CASSGLADSYEQYF	TGTGCCAGCAGTGGACTAGCAGATTCCTACGAGCAGTACTTC
TRBV2	16	TRBJ2-3	TRBD2	once	CASSELLAGGLDTQYF	TGTGCCAGCAGTGAACTACTAGCGGGGGGGTTGGATACGCAGTATTTT
TRBV2	16	TRBJ2-1	TRBD2	-	CASSVAGGGFYNEQFF	TGTGCCAGCAGTGTAGCGGGGGGCGGGTTCTACAATGAGCAGTTCTTC
TRBV4-1	16	TRBJ1-2	-	-	CASSQDTGSYSYGYTF	TGCGCCAGCAGCCAAGATACGGGCAGTTACTCCTATGGCTACACCTTC
TRBV5-8	13	TRBJ2-7	-	-	CAWGRWGSYEQYF	TGTGCCTGGGGTCGGTGGGGGTCCTACGAGCAGTACTTC
TRBV7-2	13	TRBJ1-1	-	-	CASSLVGNTEAFF	TGTGCCAGCAGCTTAGTCGGTAACACTGAAGCTTTCTTT
TRBV4-2	15	TRBJ2-3	-	-	CASSQDRFRYRAQYF	TGTGCCAGCAGCCAAGATCGGTTCCGGTATAGAGCGCAGTATTTT
TRBV5-8	14	TRBJ1-2	-	-	CASSLRTTNYGYTF	TGTGCCAGCAGCCTACGGACGACTAACTATGGCTACACCTTC
TRBV18	17	TRBJ2-2	-	-	CASSPRVQDANTGELFF	TGTGCCAGCTCACCACGGGTCCAGGACGCGAACACCGGGGAGCTGTTTTTT
TRBV10-3	14	TRBJ1-2	-	-	CATSRGGESYGYTF	TGTGCCACCTCGAGGGGGGGAGAGAGCTATGGCTACACCTTC
TRBV7-8	14	TRBJ1-5	-	few	CASSLVGNNQPQHF	TGTGCCAGCAGCTTAGTTGGCAACAATCAGCCCCAGCATTTT
TRBV11-2	13	TRBJ2-3	-	-	CASSLGWSDTQYF	TGTGCCAGCAGCTTAGGGTGGTCAGATACGCAGTATTTT
TRBV19	15	TRBJ2-7	TRBD1	-	CASSIVRAGGYEQYF	TGTGCCAGTAGTATAGTACGGGCAGGGGGCTACGAGCAGTACTTC
TRBV6-5	14	TRBJ2-7	-	-	CASSYSGGNYEQYF	TGTGCCAGCAGTTACTCTGGGGGCAACTACGAGCAGTACTTC
TRBV5-5	15	TRBJ2-3	TRBD1	few	CASNSRGLPTDTQYF	TGTGCCAGCAACTCCAGGGGGCTACCCACAGATACGCAGTATTTT
TRBV6-6	13	TRBJ2-3	TRBD2	-	CASSPSGGPKQYF	TGTGCCAGCAGTCCGAGCGGGGGGCCTAAGCAGTATTTT
TRBV4-1	15	TRBJ1-4	-	-	CASSQVPSFNEKLFF	TGCGCCAGCAGCCAAGTCCCCAGTTTTAATGAAAAACTGTTTTTT
TRBV5-1	14	TRBJ1-1	-	-	CASRGVAGSTEAFF	TGCGCCAGCAGGGGGGTGGCCGGGAGCACTGAAGCTTTCTTT
TRBV19	15	TRBJ1-2	TRBD1	-	CASSRTGGSYYGYTF	TGTGCCAGTAGTAGGACAGGGGGCAGTTACTATGGCTACACCTTC
TRBV10-3	14	TRBJ1-3	-	-	CAASEMSSGNTIYF	TGTGCCGCATCAGAGATGAGCTCTGGAAACACCATATATTTT
TRBV11-2	13	TRBJ2-7	TRBD2	-	CASSLGTGGEQYF	TGTGCCAGCAGCTTGGGGACGGGGGGCGAGCAGTACTTC
TRBV18	17	TRBJ2-1	-	once	CASSPRFGGAPRAEQFF	TGTGCCAGCTCACCACGATTTGGCGGGGCCCCCCGGGCGGAGCAGTTCTTC
TRBV9	13	TRBJ1-2	-	-	CASSPISGYGYTF	TGTGCCAGCAGCCCCATTTCGGGCTATGGCTACACCTTC
TRBV4-2	13	TRBJ1-4	-	-	CASGGQPNEKLFF	TGTGCCAGCGGTGGACAGCCTAATGAAAAACTGTTTTTT
TRBV12-5	14	TRBJ1-6	-	few	CASGLEGLDSPLHF	TGTGCTAGTGGTTTGGAGGGTTTGGATTCACCCCTCCACTTT
TRBV2	15	TRBJ1-5	TRBD1	-	CASSDQGAFNQPQHF	TGTGCCAGCAGTGACCAGGGGGCCTTCAATCAGCCCCAGCATTTT
TRBV7-6	14	TRBJ2-3	-	-	CASSLRDNTDTQYF	TGTGCCAGCAGCTTAAGGGACAACACAGATACGCAGTATTTT
TRBV6-5	16	TRBJ1-6	-	-	CASSYSSGGGRAPLHF	TGTGCCAGCAGTTACTCCTCCGGGGGGGGCCGGGCACCCCTCCACTTT
TRBV10-3	14	TRBJ1-1	-	medium-sized	CAISEPGGNTEAFF	TGTGCCATCAGTGAGCCCGGGGGGAACACTGAAGCTTTCTTT
TRBV19	13	TRBJ1-2	TRBD1	-	CASMGQGSSGYTF	TGTGCCAGTATGGGACAGGGATCGTCTGGCTACACCTTC